This entry features one T cell receptor (beta chain) sequence. A read error may account for a junction end that differs from germline. TCRdb re-called the 5' RACE reads with MiXCR, one entry per CDR3 protein. This table has some 160,000 distinct CDR3 sequences, less than 9% appearing once. The germline V gene encodes CDR1 DFQATT and CDR2 SNEGSKA (reference sequence). CDR3 size: 15 residues. The data derive from a study of T cells after yellow fever vaccination. This sequence was found in a man aged 18 to 29 who received the YFV17D yellow fever vaccine. The material was CD4+ T cells sorted from PBMCs, obtained roughly 5 days after the first yellow fever vaccination. This chain connects TRBV20-1 to TRBJ2-1, with 12 bases fitting TRBD2. The CDR3 DNA reads TGCAGTGCTAGAGACCCACTAGCGGGGGGCAATGAGCAGTCCTTC. It encodes CSARDPLAGGNEQSF.